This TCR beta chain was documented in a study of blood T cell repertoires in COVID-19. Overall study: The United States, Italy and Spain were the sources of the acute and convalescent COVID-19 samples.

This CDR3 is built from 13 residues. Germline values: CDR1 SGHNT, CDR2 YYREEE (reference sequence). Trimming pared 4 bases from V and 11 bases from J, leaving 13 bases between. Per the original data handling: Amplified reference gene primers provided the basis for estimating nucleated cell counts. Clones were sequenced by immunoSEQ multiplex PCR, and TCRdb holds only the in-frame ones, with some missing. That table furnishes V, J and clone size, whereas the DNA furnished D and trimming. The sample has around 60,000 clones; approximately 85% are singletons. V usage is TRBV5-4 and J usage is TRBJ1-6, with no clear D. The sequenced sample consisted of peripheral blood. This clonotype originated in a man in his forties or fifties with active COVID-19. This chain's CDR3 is CASSPREGAPLHF. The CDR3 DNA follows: TGTGCCAGCAGCCCTCGCGAGGGTGCACCCCTCCACTTT.